These 16 T cell receptor beta chains originate from one sample sequenced in a study of cytomegalovirus exposure and HLA in healthy donors. Primers: 60 Vbeta forward and 13 Jbeta reverse. Only in-frame clones appear in the TCRdb table, and some are missing; sequencing was by immunoSEQ multiplex PCR. This table has 210,000 or so clones, around four fifths appearing once. The sample taken for sequencing was PBMCs. These receptors all come from a boy aged 5-17 years in good health and CMV-seronegative.

The chain employs TRBV27 and TRBJ1-1; 9 bases are shared with TRBD1. Per the germline V gene, CDR1 is MNHEY and CDR2 is SMNVEV (reference sequence). The J segment lost 4 bases and the V segment lost 4 bases, leaving 19 bases of the junction unmatched. The CDR3 extends over 19 amino acids. CDR3 DNA: TGTGCCAGCAGTTATTCTCCGGGACAGGGAGGTTGGGGGGTCACTGAAGCTTTCTTT. Encoded protein: CASSYSPGQGGWGVTEAFF.

V and J are TRBV30 and TRBJ2-5; 10 bases map to TRBD2. Germline V lookup: CDR1 GTSNPN, CDR2 SVGIG (reference sequence). This CDR3 region has 14 residues. Germline trimming cut 5 bases from V and 0 bases from J; bases unmatched to any gene: 3. The CDR3 sequence: CAWGAGGDQETQYF. CDR3 sequence (DNA): TGTGCCTGGGGAGCGGGGGGGGACCAAGAGACCCAGTACTTC.

The chain carries TRBV27 and TRBJ2-7, with TRBD1 matching 9 bases. Germline CDR1 is MNHEY and CDR2 is SMNVEV (reference sequence). The CDR3 covers 14 residues. V gave up 3 bases and J gave up 4 bases; unmatched junction bases: 4. CDR3 in amino acids: CASSLGTGRYEQYF. The CDR3 DNA is TGTGCCAGCAGTTTGGGGACAGGGCGGTACGAGCAGTACTTC.

The chain has TRBV6-4 and TRBJ2-1; 7 nucleotides agree with TRBD2. J was trimmed by 7 bases and V by 6 bases; bases with no gene match: 12. The CDR3 length is 15 residues. Germline V CDR1 and CDR2: MRHNA, SNTAGT. CDR3 in DNA: TGTGCCAGCAGGGAGCTAGCGGTACCCCTAAATGAGCAGTTCTTC. Amino acid sequence: CASRELAVPLNEQFF.

V is TRBV19 and J is TRBJ1-1; the match to TRBD1 covers 9 bases. Looked up from germline, CDR1 is LNHDA and CDR2 is SQIVND (reference sequence). V lost 5 bases, J lost 3 bases, and 10 bases stayed unmatched. The CDR3 sequence is 16 residues long. CDR3 loop: CASSPATGQGYTEAFF. The DNA for the CDR3 is TGTGCCAGTAGTCCAGCAACGGGACAGGGATACACTGAAGCTTTCTTT.

This CDR3 is CASSATSGGGWGTDTQYF. The DNA for the CDR3 is TGTGCCAGCAGCGCTACTAGCGGGGGGGGATGGGGAACAGATACGCAGTATTTT. V gene TRBV7-2 combines with J gene TRBJ2-3; TRBD2 matches at 13 bases. The length of the CDR3 is 18 residues. The germline V gene encodes CDR1 SGHTA and CDR2 FQGNSA. Trimming took 5 bases from V and 3 from J; bases not matched to a gene: 11.

The CDR3 DNA sequence: TGCGCCAGCAGCCCGGACAGGGCAATCGACGAGCAGTACTTC. Translating it yields CASSPDRAIDEQYF. The V call is TRBV5-1, the J call TRBJ2-7; 8 positions agree with TRBD1. CDR1 SGHRS and CDR2 YFSETQ come from the germline V gene. The V segment lost 4 bases and the J segment 5 bases; nucleotides outside the gene matches: 8. The CDR3 length is 14 residues. The variable domain in full, with the rest retrieved from reference TRBV5-1 and TRBJ2-7, is KAGVTQTPRYLIKTRGQQVTLSCSPISGHRSVSWYQQTPGQGLQFLFEYFSETQRNKGNFPGRFSGRQFSNSRSEMNVSTLELGDSALYLCASSPDRAIDEQYFGPGTRLTVT.

The CDR3 sequence: CASSVVGGPYHEQYF. DNA for the CDR3: TGTGCCAGCAGCGTCGTTGGAGGGCCGTACCACGAGCAGTACTTC. V and J are TRBV11-2 and TRBJ2-7, with a tentative D call TRBD2 (6 bases). Germline V gene sequence: CDR1 SGHAT, CDR2 FQNNGV. The CDR3 covers 15 residues. V was pared by 5 bases and J by 5 bases, with 19 bases between.

V usage is TRBV11-3 and J usage is TRBJ1-1; maybe TRBD1 (5 bases). V lost 1 base and J 5 bases, leaving 14 bases between the germline ends. This CDR3 region has 15 residues. Germline V gene lookup returns CDR1 SGHNT and CDR2 YENEEA. CDR3 sequence (DNA): TGTGCCAGCAGCTTAGGTTATCAGGGTAAGACTGAAGCTTTCTTT. Translated: CASSLGYQGKTEAFF.

For the CDR3, the DNA is TGTGCCAGCAGCTTTACAGGGGTGAACACTGAAGCTTTCTTT. Encoded protein: CASSFTGVNTEAFF. This sequence joins TRBV11-3 and TRBJ1-1; 7 bases agree with TRBD1. The V and J ends lost 3 bases and 0 bases, in that order; junction bases with no gene match: 1. Per germline, CDR1 SGHNT and CDR2 YENEEA. The length of the CDR3 is 14 residues.

This rearrangement joins TRBV6-6 to TRBJ2-1; D is possibly TRBD1 (6 bases). Germline CDR1 is MNHNY and CDR2 is SVGAGI (reference sequence). Deletions cut 6 bases from V and 3 bases from J, with 15 bases between. The CDR3 spans 15 residues. CDR3 DNA sequence: TGTGCCAGCAGGGATCCGGGACACGACTACAATGAGCAGTTCTTC. The encoded protein is CASRDPGHDYNEQFF.

This chain connects TRBV9 to TRBJ1-4; 12 bases match TRBD1. This CDR3 comprises 15 residues. V shed 3 bases and J 8 bases; nucleotides not matched to a gene: 5. CDR1 is SGDLS and CDR2 is YYNGEE in the germline V gene. The CDR3 sequence: CASSAAGTGGEKLFF. The CDR3 region has the DNA TGTGCCAGCAGCGCCGCCGGGACAGGGGGCGAAAAACTGTTTTTT. Based on the CDR3 plus reference TRBV9 and TRBJ1-4, the full variable domain is DSGVTQTPKHLITATGQRVTLRCSPRSGDLSVYWYQQSLDQGLQFLIQYYNGEERAKGNILERFSAQQFPDLHSELNLSSLELGDSALYFCASSAAGTGGEKLFFGSGTQLSVL.

The rearrangement joins TRBV28 to TRBJ2-7; 9 bases are a match to TRBD2. Germline trimming cut 2 bases from V and 5 bases from J; bases unmatched to any gene: 7. The germline V gene has CDR1 MDHEN and CDR2 SYDVKM. This CDR3 comprises 15 residues. The DNA of the CDR3 is TGTGCCAGCAGTTTAGCCCTTAGCGGGAGCGACGAGCAGTACTTC. Translating gives CASSLALSGSDEQYF.

The chain joins TRBV6-1 to TRBJ1-5; maybe TRBD1 (6 bases). V was cut by 1 base and J by 4 bases, with 26 bases left in between. This CDR3 region has 20 residues. Germline CDR1 MNHNS, CDR2 SASEGT. CDR3 nucleotide sequence: TGTGCCAGCAGTGAAGACGTCGGGGGGAAACAGGGTTTTGGGAATCAGCCCCAGCATTTT. Its translation: CASSEDVGGKQGFGNQPQHF.

The rearrangement joins TRBV10-3 to TRBJ2-3; the match to TRBD2 covers 9 bases. V lost 7 bases and J lost 0; bases outside the gene matches: 8. The CDR3 consists of 16 residues. CDR1 ENHRY and CDR2 SYGVKD come from the germline V gene. The CDR3 spells CAITGSLAGSTDTQYF. CDR3 DNA sequence: TGTGCCATCACCGGTTCGCTAGCGGGGAGCACAGATACGCAGTATTTT.

The chain carries TRBV27 and TRBJ2-6; no definite D call. CDR1 is MNHEY and CDR2 is SMNVEV in the germline V gene (reference sequence). Trimming took off 7 bases at V and 4 bases at J, with 8 bases between the two ends. The CDR3 has 13 amino acids. CDR3 sequence (DNA): TGTGCCAGCATTTCCCCAGGGGCCAACGTCCTGACTTTC. This codes for CASISPGANVLTF.